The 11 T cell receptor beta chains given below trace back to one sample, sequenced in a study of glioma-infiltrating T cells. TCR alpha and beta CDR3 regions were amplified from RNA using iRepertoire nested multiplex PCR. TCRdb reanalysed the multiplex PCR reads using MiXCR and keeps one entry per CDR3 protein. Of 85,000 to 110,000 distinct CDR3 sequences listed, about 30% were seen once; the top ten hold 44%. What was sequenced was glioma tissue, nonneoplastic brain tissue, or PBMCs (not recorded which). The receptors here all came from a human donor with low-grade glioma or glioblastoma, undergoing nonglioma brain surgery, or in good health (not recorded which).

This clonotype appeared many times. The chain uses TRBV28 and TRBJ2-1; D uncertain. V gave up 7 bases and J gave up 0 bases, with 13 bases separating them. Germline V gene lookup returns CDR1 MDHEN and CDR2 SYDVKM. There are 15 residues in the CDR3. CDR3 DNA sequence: TGTGCCAGCACCCTTGAACAGAGCTCCTACAATGAGCAGTTCTTC. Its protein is CASTLEQSSYNEQFF.

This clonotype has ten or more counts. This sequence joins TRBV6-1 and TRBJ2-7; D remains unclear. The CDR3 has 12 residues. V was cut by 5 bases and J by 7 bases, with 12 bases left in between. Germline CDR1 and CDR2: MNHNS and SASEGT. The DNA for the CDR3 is TGTGCCAGCAGTAGGGATGTGGGGGAGCAGTACTTC. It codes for CASSRDVGEQYF.

The CDR3 DNA reads TGTGCCAGCAGCCAAGATAGGACAGATCCCTACGAGCAGTACTTC. It codes for CASSQDRTDPYEQYF. The rearrangement links TRBV14 to TRBJ2-7; D is possibly TRBD1 (6 bases). Trimming removed 0 bases at V and 2 bases at J, with 11 bases between. This CDR3 region has 15 residues. Germline CDR1 and CDR2: SGHDN and FVKESK.

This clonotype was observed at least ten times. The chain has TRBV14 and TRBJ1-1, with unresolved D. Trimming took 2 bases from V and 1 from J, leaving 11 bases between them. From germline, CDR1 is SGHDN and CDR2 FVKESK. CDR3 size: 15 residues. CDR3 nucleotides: TGTGCCAGCAGCCAATACGGGGAAAGGAACACTGAAGCTTTCTTT. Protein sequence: CASSQYGERNTEAFF.

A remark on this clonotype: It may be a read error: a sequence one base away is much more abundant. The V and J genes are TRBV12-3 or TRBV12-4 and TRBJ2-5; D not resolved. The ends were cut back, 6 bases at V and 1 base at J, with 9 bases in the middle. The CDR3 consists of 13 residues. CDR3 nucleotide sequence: TGTGCCAGCAGCCCCGAAAGCCAAGAGACCCAGTACTTC. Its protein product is CASSPESQETQYF.

The CDR3 bases are TGTGCCACCAGCCCCTCTAACCGCAACTCCTACGAGCAGTACTTC. Its protein is CATSPSNRNSYEQYF. This chain connects TRBV24-1 to TRBJ2-7; D not resolved. Trimming left V 7 bases short and J 0 bases short, with 15 bases between. The CDR3 is made up of 15 amino acids. Germline CDR1 reads KGHDR; CDR2 reads SFDVKD.

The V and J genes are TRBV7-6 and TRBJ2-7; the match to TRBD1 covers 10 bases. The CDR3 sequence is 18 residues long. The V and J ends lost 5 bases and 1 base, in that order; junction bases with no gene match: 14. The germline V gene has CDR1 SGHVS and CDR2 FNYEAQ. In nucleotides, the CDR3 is TGTGCCAGCAGCCCAGTGACAGGGGGCGAGGTATCTTCCTACGAGCAGTACTTC. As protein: CASSPVTGGEVSSYEQYF.

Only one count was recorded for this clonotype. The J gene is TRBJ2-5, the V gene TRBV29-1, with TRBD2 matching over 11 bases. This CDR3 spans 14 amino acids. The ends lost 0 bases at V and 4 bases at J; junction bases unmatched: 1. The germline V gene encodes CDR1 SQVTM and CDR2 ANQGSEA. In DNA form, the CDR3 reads TGCAGCGTTGAAGAACTAGCGGGGGCAGAGACCCAGTACTTC. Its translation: CSVEELAGAETQYF.

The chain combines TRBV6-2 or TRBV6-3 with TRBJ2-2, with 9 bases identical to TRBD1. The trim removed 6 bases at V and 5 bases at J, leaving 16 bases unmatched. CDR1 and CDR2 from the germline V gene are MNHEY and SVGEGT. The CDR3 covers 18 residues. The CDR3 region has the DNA TGTGCCAGCAGCCGATTGGGACAGGGAAGTCGTAAAACCGGGGAGCTGTTTTTT. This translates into CASSRLGQGSRKTGELFF.

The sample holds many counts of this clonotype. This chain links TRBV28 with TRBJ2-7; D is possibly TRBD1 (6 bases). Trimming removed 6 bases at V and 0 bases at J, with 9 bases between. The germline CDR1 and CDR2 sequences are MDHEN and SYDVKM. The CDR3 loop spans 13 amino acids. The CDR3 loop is CASRTGRSYEQYF. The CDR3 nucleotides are TGTGCCAGCAGGACAGGACGCTCCTACGAGCAGTACTTC.

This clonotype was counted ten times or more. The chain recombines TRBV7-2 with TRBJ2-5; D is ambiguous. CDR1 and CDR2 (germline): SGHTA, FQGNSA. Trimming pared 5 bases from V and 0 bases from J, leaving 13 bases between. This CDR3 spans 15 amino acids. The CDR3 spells CASSPRALYQETQYF. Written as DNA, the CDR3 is TGTGCCAGCAGCCCACGCGCACTGTACCAAGAGACCCAGTACTTC.